Reported below is one T cell receptor (beta chain). This receptor's antigen is unknown. Per-nucleotide qualities are absent, and no much larger clonotype sits a single base away. The data were obtained in a study of post-analysis software for immune sequencing data (dated by TCRdb to the mid-2010s). Study-level background: Disease courses on record covered relapsing-remitting, secondary progressive and progressive-relapsing multiple sclerosis, though some patients had no subtype annotation. Patient repertoires were compared against about twelve previously published healthy control repertoires from donors aged roughly 6 to 28 years. A subset of samples was prepared in parallel using single-end sample barcoding, then pooled and co-amplified after Illumina adapter ligation. What the work shows at the level of the full study, not this receptor alone: Normalized Chao1 diversity was significantly lower in multiple sclerosis patients than controls, suggesting substantial peripheral T-cell clonal expansion. The control group was slightly older than the multiple sclerosis patient group. Significantly higher frequencies in patients than in controls were found for roughly 5 TRBV segments, including TRBV5-6, TRBV5-1 and TRBV20-1. Strong co-clustering of samples prepared in the same batch was shown by direct clustering with F measure, prompting a batch-effect correction.

The library was prepared using PCR. Reads for this sample came from an Illumina HiSeq 2500. Unique molecular identifiers were incorporated into TCR beta cDNA libraries to reduce PCR and sequencing biases. Per 1 to 10 million input T cells, some 500,000 cDNA molecules were obtained, such that each molecule approximated one T cell. The patient libraries were prepared and sequenced with the same protocol used for the earlier healthy control dataset. Samples belonging to the same batch were prepared together, multiplexed and sequenced on a shared HiSeq lane. On the authors' methods: MIGEC was used to process the raw barcoded reads, and molecular identifier groups with only a single read were discarded before consensus assembly and CDR3 extraction. Clonotype tables were post-analysed with VDJtools, and diversity was normalized by down-sampling all datasets to the smallest sample size. To correct batch-related cross-sample contamination, repertoire overlap clustering matched CDR3 amino acid sequences but not nucleotide sequences. TCRdb itself trimmed the public reads at Q25 with fastp, ran MiXCR and retained productive beta chains. CDR3 protein duplicates are merged, each entry listing the most common genes and DNA. The V and J calls follow TCRdb's processing rather than the paper's. Across this sample there are about 770,000 distinct CDR3 sequences, with under 60% seen only once. 4.9% of the sample goes to the ten largest clones.

To demonstrate the VDJtools post-analysis software, TCR beta repertoires were profiled from the peripheral blood of 10 to 15 young patients with multiple sclerosis. Multiple sclerosis patients were children and adolescents aged about 6 to 17 years. The CDR3 spans 13 residues, from the cysteine through the phenylalanine. Left in the record is the CDR3 DNA by itself, 39 bases read in frame from the first base. The germline ends are 12 bases apart after V is trimmed by 3 bases and J by 4 bases. The germline V gene (reference sequence) provides CDR1 DFQATT and CDR2 SNEGSKA. Sequencing was done on a sample of blood. This TCR derives from a girl aged 10-17 years with multiple sclerosis. The chain uses TRBV20-1 and TRBJ1-2; no D gene is confidently identified. The base sequence is TGCAGTGCTAGGAGAGCGGAGGGCTATGGCTACACCTTC. It translates to CSARRAEGYGYTF.